The next 9 T cell receptor beta chains were all read from a single sample in a study of OX40 agonist ivuxolimab in advanced cancers. The data were produced by immunoSEQ multiplex PCR, yet TCRdb's version contains in-frame clones alone and is incomplete. Here the sample spans 90,000 to 100,000 clones, 90% to 95% being singletons. The sequenced sample was CD4+ or CD8+ T cells sorted from blood, obtained in a trial of the OX40 agonist ivuxolimab. These TCRs come from an adult with an advanced solid tumor such as melanoma, head and neck, liver or kidney cancer.

The genes are TRBV7-8 and TRBJ2-6; 7 nucleotides line up with TRBD1. Germline trimming cut 5 bases from V and 2 bases from J; bases unmatched to any gene: 9. Germline CDR1 SGHVS, CDR2 FQNEAQ. There are 17 residues in the CDR3. CDR3 DNA sequence: TGTGCCAGCAGCCGGGCTACAGGGGCTGCTGGGGCCAACGTCCTGACTTTC. This encodes CASSRATGAAGANVLTF.

The chain combines TRBV2 with TRBJ2-1; 14 positions match TRBD2. Trimming took 8 bases from V and 14 from J; bases not matched to a gene: 8. CDR1 is SNHLY, CDR2 FYNNEI, per germline. The CDR3 spans 13 residues. The CDR3 here is CASLTGTSGSKFF. The DNA for the CDR3 is TGTGCCAGCCTTACCGGGACTAGCGGGAGCAAGTTCTTC.

This chain joins TRBV11-2 and TRBJ2-2; 13 nucleotides line up with TRBD2. V lost 4 bases to trimming and J lost 4 bases; unmatched junction nucleotides: 12. Germline V lookup: CDR1 SGHAT, CDR2 FQNNGV. This CDR3 is 19 amino acids long. The CDR3 nucleotides are TGTGCCAGCAGCTCCCAACTAGCGGGAGGGCCAATGGGCACCGGGGAGCTGTTTTTT. Protein sequence: CASSSQLAGGPMGTGELFF.

The chain employs TRBV7-8 and TRBJ2-5; the D is unclear. The V end was cut by 3 bases, the J end by 1 base, with 21 bases between. In germline, CDR1 is SGHVS, CDR2 FQNEAQ. There are 18 residues in the CDR3. The DNA for the CDR3 is TGTGCCAGCAGCTTTCGCCCGTTTATAGGGAATTTCCAAGAGACCCAGTACTTC. This translates into CASSFRPFIGNFQETQYF.

This clone appeared once. The chain joins TRBV30 to TRBJ1-4, with D perhaps matching TRBD1 (5 bases). The CDR3 runs to 13 residues. CDR1 and CDR2 from the germline V gene are GTSNPN and SVGIG (reference sequence). V was cut by 1 base and J by 5 bases, with 8 bases left in between. CDR3 coding DNA: TGTGCCTGGAGTGGACAGTTCAATGAAAAACTGTTTTTT. It is translated as CAWSGQFNEKLFF.

J is TRBJ1-5 and V is TRBV5-4; TRBD1 agrees at 10 bases. The germline V gene encodes CDR1 SGHNT and CDR2 YYREEE (reference sequence). With 0 bases clipped from V and 2 bases from J, the junction kept 11 bases outside the gene matches. The CDR3 length is 19 residues. The CDR3 DNA sequence: TGTGCCAGCAGCTTGGAGCCCGACAGGGGGCGATTTGGCAATCAGCCCCAGCATTTT. This codes for CASSLEPDRGRFGNQPQHF.

The chain is built from TRBV6-5 and TRBJ2-7; 8 bases are a match to TRBD1. Trimming cost V 6 bases and J 2 bases; bases outside gene matches: 3. Germline CDR1 is MNHEY and CDR2 is SVGAGI. The CDR3 runs 13 residues. The CDR3, as DNA: TGTGCCAGCAGGACGACAGGGGCCTACGAGCAGTACTTC. It is translated as CASRTTGAYEQYF.

The chain carries TRBV9 and TRBJ2-5, with TRBD2 identical over 7 bases. In germline, CDR1 is SGDLS, CDR2 YYNGEE. The CDR3 has 13 residues. After removal of 4 bases from V and 5 bases from J, the junction contained 5 bases not matched to a gene. The CDR3 here is CASSSGGRETQYF. Written as DNA, the CDR3 is TGTGCCAGCAGCTCGGGAGGTAGGGAGACCCAGTACTTC.

This clone has just a few counts. The chain couples TRBV28 to TRBJ2-7, with D unclear. Germline CDR1 and CDR2: MDHEN and SYDVKM. V was pared by 10 bases and J by 5 bases, with 15 bases between. The CDR3 is 12 residues long. CDR3 bases: TGTGCCACGCACGGGTGGGCGAACGAGCAGTACTTC. Translation gives CATHGWANEQYF.